This T cell receptor (beta chain) was retrieved from a study of blood T cell dynamics during melanoma immunotherapy. Study observations and caveats: Whether repertoire-driving clones were melanoma-specific could not be determined.

Trimming took 3 bases from V and 5 from J; bases not matched to a gene: 3. The CDR3 is made up of 13 amino acids. The germline CDR1 and CDR2 sequences are MNHNS and SASEGT. This clone appeared once. Its antigen is undetermined. Sequencing was performed with immunoSEQ multiplex PCR; in TCRdb, only in-frame clones are kept and a portion is missing. The profile covers about 5,600 clones, with around four fifths appearing a single time and approximately 33% taken by the ten largest. Time point described: week 3, after first cycle of checkpoint inhibitor. One draw preceded checkpoint blockade; another followed its first cycle at week 3.

The receptor's source is a human donor with melanoma. Some clones in this sample may be carry-over from other donors' samples. This specimen consisted of blood, obtained from a patient treated with checkpoint blockade. The chain has TRBV6-1 and TRBJ2-7, with TRBD2 matching 8 bases. This chain's CDR3 is CASSDRTSHEQYF. The CDR3 nucleotides are TGTGCCAGCAGTGATCGGACTAGCCACGAGCAGTACTTC.